This T cell receptor (beta chain) was sequenced during a study of blood T cells in healthy people across ages. Study-level points and caveats: Long-lived donors had more naive CD4+ cells and higher diversity than aged donors. Expanded clonotype shifts may have been confounded, as the donors had an unknown CMV status.

The people who gave samples were healthy Caucasians from Russia, aged roughly 6 to 95. Researchers collected about 9.7 milliliters of peripheral blood from every single donor. A remark on this clonotype: What it binds is not known.

A second PCR, run for about 6 to 11 cycles, used a sample-barcoded 5' primer plus a J-beta primer mix. TCRdb analysed the 5' RACE reads with MiXCR anew, one entry per CDR3 protein. This sample has fewer than 800,000 distinct CDR3 sequences; roughly 50% occur once, and the top ten carry roughly a third. Trimming removed 0 bases at V and 5 bases at J, with 16 bases between. The CDR3 spans 15 residues. The germline V gene has CDR1 DFQATT and CDR2 SNEGSKA (reference sequence). The material sequenced was blood. The gene calls are TRBV20-1 and TRBJ1-2; maybe TRBD1 (5 bases). This TCR came from a woman aged 55-69 years in good health. CDR3 protein: CSARDRGELSYGYTF. The CDR3, as DNA: TGCAGTGCTAGAGATCGAGGGGAACTGAGTTATGGCTACACCTTC.